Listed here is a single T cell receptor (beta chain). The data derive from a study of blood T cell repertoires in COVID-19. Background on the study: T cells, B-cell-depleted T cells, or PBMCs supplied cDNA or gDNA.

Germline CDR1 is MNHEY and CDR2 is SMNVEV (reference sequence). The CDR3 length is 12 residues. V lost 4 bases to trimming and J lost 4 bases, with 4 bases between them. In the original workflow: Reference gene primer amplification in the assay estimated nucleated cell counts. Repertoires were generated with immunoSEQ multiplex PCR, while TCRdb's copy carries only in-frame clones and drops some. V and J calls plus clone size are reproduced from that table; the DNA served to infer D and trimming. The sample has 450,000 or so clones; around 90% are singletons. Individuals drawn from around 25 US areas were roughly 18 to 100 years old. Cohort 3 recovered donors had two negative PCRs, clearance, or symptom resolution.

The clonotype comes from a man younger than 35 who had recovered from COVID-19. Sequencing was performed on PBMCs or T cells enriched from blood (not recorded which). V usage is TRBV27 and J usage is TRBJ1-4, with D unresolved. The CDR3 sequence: CASSSLNEKLFF. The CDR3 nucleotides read TGTGCCAGCAGTTCCCTTAATGAAAAACTGTTTTTT.